This T cell receptor beta chain was retrieved from a study of T-cell memory formation after mild COVID-19. TCRdb independently ran MiXCR on the 5' RACE reads; one entry per CDR3 protein. The sample gives 250,000 to 400,000 distinct CDR3 sequences, 14% of which show up once; 21% is in the top ten. Concerning this clonotype itself: Its antigen is undetermined.

V lost 4 bases, J lost 8 bases, and 7 bases stayed unmatched. The CDR3 is 14 amino acids. Germline V lookup: CDR1 SGHDN, CDR2 FVKESK. Study outcomes and limitations: Cross-reactive memory seemingly joined, as some responding clones were found in pre-infection memory.

The sample comprised PBMCs or a T cell subset sorted from them (not recorded which). This TCR was sampled from a man between 18 and 35 years old who had mild COVID-19 (a few samples of this study predate the infection). Cell type and time point are not known. This chain connects TRBV14 to TRBJ2-1, with 8 bases lining up with TRBD1. The CDR3 DNA reads as TGTGCCAGCAGCCGGGCAGGGGGCGTCTATGAGCAGTTCTTC. Amino acid sequence: CASSRAGGVYEQFF.